This T cell receptor beta chain came from a study of cytomegalovirus exposure and HLA in healthy donors. About this clone: Its antigen is not identified.

The CDR3 length is 15 residues. Trimming took 8 bases from V and 5 from J; bases not matched to a gene: 6. Germline V gene lookup returns CDR1 MNHNY and CDR2 SVGAGI (reference sequence). The PCR used 60 Vbeta and 13 Jbeta primers. Per the original methods: A later analysis counted roughly 74 million unique TCR beta chains, some 12 million shared. The repertoire was sequenced with immunoSEQ multiplex PCR; TCRdb's copy has only in-frame clones and lacks some. That table supplies the V and J calls and clone size; D and trimming were determined from the DNA. The top ten hold approximately 19% of the sample, which has roughly 60,000 clones, 70% seen once. Findings of the study overall: The study designated 150 or so TCR beta chains cytomegalovirus-associated. Solely CMV serostatus was available to characterize immune exposure.

The chain combines TRBV6-6 with TRBJ1-6, with 10 bases matching TRBD1. Sequenced input: PBMCs. The sequence was obtained from a woman aged 60-70 years in good health and CMV-seropositive. The CDR3 sequence is CASVIGQGDNSPLHF. The CDR3 DNA reads as TGTGCCAGCGTAATCGGACAGGGGGATAATTCACCCCTCCACTTT.